This TCR beta chain comes out of a study of T cell repertoires in cytomegalovirus infection (dated by TCRdb to about 2019). Regarding the complete study: The HLA type of each donor mattered for the analysis, because public TCR beta signatures pointed to carriage of CMV infection along with the matching HLA type.

Note on this clonotype: No cognate antigen has been identified for it. No qualities accompany the bases; no much larger clone lies one base away.

Results and caveats for the whole study, not just this receptor: The ex vivo response was dominated by HLA-C-restricted CMV-specific TCR beta clonotypes, which also provided the single most frequent clonotype in two of eight donors. Carriers of CMV infection plus the relevant HLA type were discriminated by the cumulative frequency of public TCR beta family members in the study cohort and in an independent roughly 320-donor cohort.

From the cysteine up to the phenylalanine, the CDR3 has a length of 16 residues. Kept here is only the CDR3 DNA, which spans 48 bases and is read in frame from base 1. The germline V gene (reference sequence) gives CDR1 as MNHNY and CDR2 as SVGAGI. Clipping removes 5 bases from V and 3 bases from J, with 12 as the unmatched junction base count. Sequencing took place on an Illumina HiSeq 1500. Starting from the raw public reads, TCRdb applied fastp trimming at Q25, assembled clones with MiXCR and retained in-frame beta chains. Entries that share a CDR3 protein sequence are merged under the most common genes and DNA. The sample table lists some 390,000 distinct CDR3 sequences, about a sixth of them with a count of one. The ten largest clonotypes hold around 8.6% of the sample.

Sequencing was performed on PBMCs. This receptor chain uses TRBV6-6 and TRBJ2-7; TRBD2 agrees with 8 junctional bases. This sequence was found in a human donor in good health (CMV status not recorded). Some clones in this sample may be carry-over from other donors' samples. The DNA reads TGTGCCAGCAGTCCTACCCAACGACTAGCGAGCTACGAGCAGTACTTC. Its translation reads: CASSPTQRLASYEQYF.